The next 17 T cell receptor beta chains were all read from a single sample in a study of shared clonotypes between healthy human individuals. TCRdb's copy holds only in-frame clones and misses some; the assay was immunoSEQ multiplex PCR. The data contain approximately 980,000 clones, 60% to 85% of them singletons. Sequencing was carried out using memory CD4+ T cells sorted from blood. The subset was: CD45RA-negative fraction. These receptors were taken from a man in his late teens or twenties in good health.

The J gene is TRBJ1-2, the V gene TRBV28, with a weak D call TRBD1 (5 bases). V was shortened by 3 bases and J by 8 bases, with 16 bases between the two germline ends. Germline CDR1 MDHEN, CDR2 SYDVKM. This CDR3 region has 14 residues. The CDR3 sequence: CASSFPSEGKGYTF. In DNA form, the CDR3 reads TGTGCCAGCAGTTTTCCCTCAGAGGGGAAAGGCTACACCTTC.

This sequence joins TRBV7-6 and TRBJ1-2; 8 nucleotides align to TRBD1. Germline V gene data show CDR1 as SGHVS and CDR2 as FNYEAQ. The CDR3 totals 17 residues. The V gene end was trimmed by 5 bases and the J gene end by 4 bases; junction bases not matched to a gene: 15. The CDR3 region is CASSPTQDREIGYGYTF. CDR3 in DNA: TGTGCCAGCAGCCCCACCCAGGACAGGGAAATCGGCTATGGCTACACCTTC.

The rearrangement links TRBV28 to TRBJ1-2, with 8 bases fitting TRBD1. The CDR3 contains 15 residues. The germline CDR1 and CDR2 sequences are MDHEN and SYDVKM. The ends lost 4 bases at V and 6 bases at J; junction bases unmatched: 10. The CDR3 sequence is CASSSQPWTGNGYTF. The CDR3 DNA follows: TGTGCCAGCAGTTCCCAGCCTTGGACAGGGAATGGCTACACCTTC.

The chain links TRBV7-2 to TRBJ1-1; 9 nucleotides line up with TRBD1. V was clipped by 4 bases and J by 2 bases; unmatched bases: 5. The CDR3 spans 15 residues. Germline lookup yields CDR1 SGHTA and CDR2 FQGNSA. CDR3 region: CASSYTGGLNTEAFF. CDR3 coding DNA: TGTGCCAGCAGCTATACAGGGGGCTTAAACACTGAAGCTTTCTTT.

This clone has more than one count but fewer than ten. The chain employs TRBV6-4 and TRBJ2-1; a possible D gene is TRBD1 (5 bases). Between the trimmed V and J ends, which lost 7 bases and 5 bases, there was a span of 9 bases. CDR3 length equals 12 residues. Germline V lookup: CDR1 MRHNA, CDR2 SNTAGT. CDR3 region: CASTDNNNEQFF. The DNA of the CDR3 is TGTGCCAGCACGGACAACAACAATGAGCAGTTCTTC.

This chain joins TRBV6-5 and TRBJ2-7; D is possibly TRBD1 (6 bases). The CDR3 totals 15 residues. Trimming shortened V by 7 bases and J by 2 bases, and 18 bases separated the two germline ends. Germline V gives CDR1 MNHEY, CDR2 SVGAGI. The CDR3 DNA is TGTGCCAGCATTCACCGACAGGCCCCTACCTACGAGCAGTACTTC. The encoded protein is CASIHRQAPTYEQYF.

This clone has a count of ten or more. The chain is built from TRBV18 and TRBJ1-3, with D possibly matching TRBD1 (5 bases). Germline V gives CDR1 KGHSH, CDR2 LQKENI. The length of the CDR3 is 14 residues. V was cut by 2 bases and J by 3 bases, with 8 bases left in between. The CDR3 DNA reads TGTGCCAGCTCACCAGGGGCTGGTGGAAACACCATATATTTT. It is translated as CASSPGAGGNTIYF.

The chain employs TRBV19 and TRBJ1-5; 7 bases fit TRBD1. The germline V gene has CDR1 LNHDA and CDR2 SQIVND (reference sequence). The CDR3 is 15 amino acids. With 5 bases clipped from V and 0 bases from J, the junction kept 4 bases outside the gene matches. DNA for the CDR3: TGTGCCAGTAGTCCCGACAGGGATAGCAATCAGCCCCAGCATTTT. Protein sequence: CASSPDRDSNQPQHF.

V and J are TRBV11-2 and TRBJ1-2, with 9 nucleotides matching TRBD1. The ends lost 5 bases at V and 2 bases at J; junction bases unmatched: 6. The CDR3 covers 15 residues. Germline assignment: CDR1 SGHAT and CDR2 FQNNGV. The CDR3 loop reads CASSEDRGGNYGYTF. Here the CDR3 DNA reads TGTGCCAGCAGCGAGGACAGGGGCGGAAACTATGGCTACACCTTC.

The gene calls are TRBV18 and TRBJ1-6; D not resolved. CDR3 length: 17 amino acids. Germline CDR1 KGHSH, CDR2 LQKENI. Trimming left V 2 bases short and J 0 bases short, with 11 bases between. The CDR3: CASSPAGTRSYNSPLHF. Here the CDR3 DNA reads TGTGCCAGCTCACCAGCAGGAACCCGCTCCTATAATTCACCCCTCCACTTT.

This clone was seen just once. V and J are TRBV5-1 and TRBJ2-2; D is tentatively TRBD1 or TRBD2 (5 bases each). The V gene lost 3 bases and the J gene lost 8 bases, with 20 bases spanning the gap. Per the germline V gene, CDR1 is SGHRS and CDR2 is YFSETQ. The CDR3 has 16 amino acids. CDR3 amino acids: CASSYRTGRSTGELFF. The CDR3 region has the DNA TGCGCCAGCAGCTATAGGACGGGACGGTCCACTGGGGAGCTGTTTTTT.

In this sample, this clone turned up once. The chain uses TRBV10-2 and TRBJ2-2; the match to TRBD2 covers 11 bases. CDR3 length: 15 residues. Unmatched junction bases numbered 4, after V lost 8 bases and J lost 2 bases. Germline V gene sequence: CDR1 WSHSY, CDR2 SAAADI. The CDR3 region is CASGRLAGNTGELFF. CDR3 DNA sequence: TGCGCCAGCGGACGACTAGCGGGAAACACCGGGGAGCTGTTTTTT.

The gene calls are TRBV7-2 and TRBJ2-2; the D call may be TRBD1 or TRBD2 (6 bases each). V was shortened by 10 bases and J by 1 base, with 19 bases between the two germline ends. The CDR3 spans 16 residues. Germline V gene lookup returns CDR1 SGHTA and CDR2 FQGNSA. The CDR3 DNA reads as TGTGCCAACCGGGACAATCGGGGACTGAACACCGGGGAGCTGTTTTTT. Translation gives CANRDNRGLNTGELFF.

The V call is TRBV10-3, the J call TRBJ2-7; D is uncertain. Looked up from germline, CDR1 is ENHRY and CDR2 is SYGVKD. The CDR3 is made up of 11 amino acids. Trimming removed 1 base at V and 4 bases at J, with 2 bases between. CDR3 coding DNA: TGTGCCATCAGTGAGTTGTACGAGCAGTACTTC. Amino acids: CAISELYEQYF.

The CDR3 DNA reads as TGTGCCAGACCAGTACGGTATAGAAGTAACACTGAAGCTTTCTTT. This gives the protein CARPVRYRSNTEAFF. The rearrangement links TRBV19 to TRBJ1-1, with unresolved D. Between the trimmed V and J ends, which lost 9 bases and 2 bases, there was a span of 19 bases. This CDR3 comprises 15 residues. Germline CDR1 reads LNHDA; CDR2 reads SQIVND (reference sequence).

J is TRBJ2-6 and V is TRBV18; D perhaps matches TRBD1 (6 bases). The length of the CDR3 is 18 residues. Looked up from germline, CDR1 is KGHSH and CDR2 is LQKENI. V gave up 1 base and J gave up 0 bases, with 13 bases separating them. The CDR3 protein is CASSPQEQGHSGANVLTF. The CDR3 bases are TGTGCCAGCTCACCACAAGAACAGGGTCACTCTGGGGCCAACGTCCTGACTTTC.

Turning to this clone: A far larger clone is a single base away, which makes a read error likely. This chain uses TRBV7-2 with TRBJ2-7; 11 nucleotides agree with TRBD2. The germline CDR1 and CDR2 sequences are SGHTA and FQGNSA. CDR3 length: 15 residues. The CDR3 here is CASSTGTSGSYGQYF. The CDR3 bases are TGTGCCAGCAGCACTGGGACTAGCGGCTCCTACGGGCAGTACTTC.